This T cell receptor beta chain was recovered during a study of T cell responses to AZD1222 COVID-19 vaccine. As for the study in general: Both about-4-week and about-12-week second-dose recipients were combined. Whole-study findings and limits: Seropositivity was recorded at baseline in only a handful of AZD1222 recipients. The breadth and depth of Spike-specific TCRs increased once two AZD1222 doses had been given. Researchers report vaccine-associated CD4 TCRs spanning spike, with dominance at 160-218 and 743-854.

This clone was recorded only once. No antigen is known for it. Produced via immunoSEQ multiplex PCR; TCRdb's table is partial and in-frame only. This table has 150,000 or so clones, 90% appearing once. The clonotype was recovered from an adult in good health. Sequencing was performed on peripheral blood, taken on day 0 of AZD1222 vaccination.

In nucleotides, the CDR3 is TGTGCCACCAGTTCGGGACAGGGGGGTGAAAAACTGTTTTTT. Translating it yields CATSSGQGGEKLFF. The chain links TRBV24-1 to TRBJ1-4, with 11 bases aligning to TRBD1. CDR1 and CDR2 from the germline V gene are KGHDR and SFDVKD. The CDR3 consists of 14 residues. With V trimmed by 6 bases and J by 7 bases, 3 bases remained unmatched.